Reported below is one TCR beta chain. Its antigen is currently unknown. Vbeta (60) and Jbeta (13) primers were used in the PCR. The repertoire was sequenced with immunoSEQ multiplex PCR; TCRdb's copy has only in-frame clones and lacks some. This table holds under 130,000 clones, around 15% found once. CDR3 length: 15 amino acids. The germline V gene has CDR1 ENHRY and CDR2 SYGVKD. V dropped 10 bases and J dropped 2 bases, with 19 bases sitting between them. While unrecorded immune exposures were likely, the donors were nominally healthy when sampled. These data are taken from a study of cytomegalovirus exposure and HLA in healthy donors. Study-level findings and limits: V- and J-gene trimming in TCR beta was tied to a missense DCLRE1C variant by an analysis performed later.

The sequence was collected from a female donor in good health and CMV-seronegative. The chain couples TRBV10-3 to TRBJ2-3, with D maybe TRBD2 (7 bases). Sequences were obtained from PBMCs. In DNA form, the CDR3 reads TGTGCCACGGGGGGCGCTTTGGGTATCACAGATACGCAGTATTTT. This gives the protein CATGGALGITDTQYF.